The source of this T cell receptor beta chain is a study of blood T cell repertoires in COVID-19 (dated by TCRdb to about 2020). Some background on the complete study: Samples covering the acute and convalescent phases of COVID-19 were provided by collaborators in the United States, Italy and Spain. The sample metadata nearly always contained a de-identified subject ID, COVID-19 status, age in years and sex. The dataset comprised deeply sampled blood TCRbeta repertoires from subjects exposed to, actively infected with, or recovered from COVID-19. HLA class I and class II types, where available, came from metadata supplied by the sample provider rather than from assay-based typing. A freely available public database, intended as a resource for researchers studying the immune response to SARS-CoV-2, is where the repertoires were released. The material from the prospective study consisted of cDNA or gDNA derived from T cells, B-cell-depleted T cells, or PBMCs. Samples came from the ongoing ImmuneRACE study (first 160 participants) plus 1,254 subjects from 6 global collaborators. What the study reported, not specific to this receptor: The quantity of clinical and demographic metadata differed by source and by participant and was supplied without curation.

On this clone itself: Which antigen it targets is not known. It has no much larger one-base neighbor in the sample; base qualities were not kept.

The immunoSEQ Assay, a bias-controlled multiplex PCR, was used to amplify TCRbeta CDR3 regions from genomic DNA. Processing in the source paper ran as follows. Within the assay, amplification of reference gene primers was used to estimate how many nucleated cells each sample contained. To quantify the absolute abundance of each unique TCRbeta CDR3 rearrangement, sequence reads were collapsed and filtered. Productive Simpson clonality was computed per sample as the square root of Simpson's diversity index over productive rearrangements. Sourced from immuneACCESS, this table was stored by TCRdb with only in-frame sequences that have V and J called. A share of the clones is absent; for the studies checked, an unresolved V gene accounts for under half, and the remainder has no known explanation. That table furnishes V, J and clone size, whereas the DNA furnished D and trimming. This sample is represented by 75,000 to 90,000 clones; 85% to 90% of them were singletons. The ten largest clones capture about 8% of the sample.

The collaborating institutions used their own protocols to collect whole blood in K2EDTA tubes. For TCRbeta analysis, collaborators shipped samples in one of three forms: frozen whole blood, isolated PBMCs, or DNA extracted from either of those sample types. The CDR3 starts with the cysteine, ends with the phenylalanine, and has 17 residues. CDR3 DNA only is kept here, 51 bases in frame from base 1. For this chain, trimming is 1 base at the V end and 4 bases at the J end, and the number of junction bases without a gene match is 4. CDR1 and CDR2 are drawn from the germline V gene: KGHDR, SFDVKD. The source is a man at least 80 years old with active or convalescent COVID-19. The rearrangement joined TRBV24-1 to TRBJ2-1, with TRBD2 matching 12 junction bases. Sample: peripheral blood. The bases are TGTGCCACCAGTGATTTAGCTAGCGGGGGGGGTTACAATGAGCAGTTCTTC. This gives the protein CATSDLASGGGYNEQFF.